This T cell receptor (beta chain) appears in the sequencing data of a study of shared clonotypes between healthy human individuals. Terminally differentiated effector memory CD45RA+ cells were left out of the naive CD8 fraction, which was CD45RO-negative and positively selected for CCR7. Donors comprised healthy HIV-negative adults lacking recent acute infections or vaccinations. As originally analysed: Because ImmunoSEQ provided only junction sequences with no quality scores, the filtering differed. The protocol was immunoSEQ multiplex PCR, while the TCRdb copy is restricted to in-frame clones and leaves out a portion. V, J and clone size derive from that table, while D and trimming were established from the DNA sequence. This sample has around 1.9 million clones, with 93% found just once. The study's findings and limits: The authors sampled blood alone, and tissue repertoires likely differ. Rarefaction indicated that sorted-subset sequencing remained incomplete although depth was large.

A note on this clone: The antigen is not known.

The receptor was derived from a man aged 18 to 30 in good health. Some clones in this sample may be carry-over from other donors' samples. Sequencing was performed on naive CD8+ T cells from PBMCs.

CDR3 sequence (DNA): TGTGCCAGCTGGGGAGGGGAGACCCAGTACTTC. It specifies CASWGGETQYF. This sequence joins TRBV11-2 and TRBJ2-5; 7 nucleotides align to TRBD2. This CDR3 is built from 11 residues. V lost 8 bases to trimming and J lost 5 bases; unmatched junction nucleotides: 2. Germline CDR1 is SGHAT and CDR2 is FQNNGV.